The clone carrying this T cell receptor (beta chain) was seen once. What it binds is not known. MiXCR was run by TCRdb on the reads, yielding one entry per CDR3 protein. This table has over 200,000 distinct CDR3 sequences, roughly an eighth appearing once. This specimen comes from a study of T cell repertoires in cytomegalovirus infection. Study as a whole: Public TCR beta signatures indicated both CMV infection and matching HLA type.

Trimming pared 0 bases from V and 6 bases from J, leaving 10 bases between. CDR1 is SGHRS and CDR2 is YFSETQ in the germline V gene. The CDR3 spans 13 residues. Broader study findings: Individuals carrying CMV plus the relevant HLA were identified by cumulative frequency of public TCR beta families. CMV-specific HLA-C-restricted TCR beta clonotypes dominated the ex vivo response.

Sequenced input: PBMCs. The V call is TRBV5-1, the J call TRBJ2-7; D unclear. The sequence derives from a human donor in good health (CMV status not recorded). Some clones in this sample may be carry-over from other donors' samples. The CDR3 DNA reads TGCGCCAGCAGCTTGGCCTCGCGGTCCGAGCAGTACTTC. Translation: CASSLASRSEQYF.